This TCR beta chain was sequenced for a study of CD8 T cells in ankylosing spondylitis. General observations from the study: The disease-linked clones had a CD8+ phenotype and low blood frequencies. Typical of ankylosing spondylitis blood, it appeared, was a TCR beta motif of seven to nine highly homologous variants. Within matched ankylosing spondylitis synovial fluid, disease-linked clones were reportedly significantly enriched.

This clonotype was seen more than once but under ten times. Its antigen is unknown. Researchers built TCR beta libraries using quantitative 5'-RACE with molecular barcodes. TCRdb reprocessed the 5' RACE reads via MiXCR and lists one record per CDR3 protein. Of about 700,000 distinct CDR3 sequences in the sample, about 20% are singletons; the top ten hold about 19%. Sequenced material: blood, either unsorted or a sorted T cell fraction (not recorded which). The TCR sequence derives from a male donor with ankylosing spondylitis.

The CDR3 nucleotides read TGTGCCAGCAGCTTACGGTCAGATAATCAGCCCCAGCATTTT. It is translated as CASSLRSDNQPQHF. The gene calls are TRBV7-8 and TRBJ1-5, with D hard to call. The CDR3 consists of 14 residues. Trimming took 2 bases from V and 4 from J, leaving 9 bases between them. In germline, CDR1 is SGHVS, CDR2 FQNEAQ.